Below are 6 T cell receptor beta chains sequenced from a single sample in a study of metastatic and nonmetastatic thyroid tumors. MiXCR reprocessed the PCR reads for TCRdb. Counted here are around 5,000 clones, 25% occurring once; the ten biggest clones make up roughly 11%. Before thyroid surgery, none of the patients had received any treatment. The sequenced material came from adjacent normal tissue. The receptor set was obtained from a male donor with papillary thyroid cancer or a benign thyroid nodule (not recorded which). Some clones in this sample may be carry-over from other donors' samples.

A few counts support this clone. The chain couples TRBV6-9 to TRBJ2-7, with D hard to call. CDR1 MNHGY and CDR2 SVAAGI come from the germline V gene. Trimming took 0 bases from V and 6 from J, leaving 6 bases between them. The CDR3 sequence is 12 residues long. CDR3 sequence (DNA): TGTGCCAGCAGTTATTCCCCGACCGAGCAGTACTTC. Encoded protein: CASSYSPTEQYF.

This chain uses TRBV20-1 with TRBJ2-7; TRBD2 aligns across 8 bases. J lost 5 bases, V lost 5 bases, and 11 bases had no gene match. The CDR3 sequence is 14 residues long. Germline V lookup: CDR1 DFQATT, CDR2 SNEGSKA (reference sequence). The DNA of the CDR3 is TGCAGTGCTTCGAAAGCGGGAGACAAGGACGAGCAGTACTTC. This gives the protein CSASKAGDKDEQYF.

This chain links TRBV6-5 with TRBJ1-2; TRBD1 matches at 8 bases. Trimming took 9 bases from V and 8 from J; bases not matched to a gene: 5. In germline, CDR1 is MNHEY, CDR2 SVGAGI. The length of the CDR3 is 11 residues. CDR3 region: CASTGGGGYTF. The CDR3 DNA sequence: TGTGCCAGTACAGGGGGGGGAGGCTACACCTTC.

This clone was seen a few times. In DNA, the CDR3 is TGTGCCAGCATTCGAATTAGCGGGCAGCCCCCGGCATCGGCTTTCTTT. Encoded protein: CASIRISGQPPASAFF. V and J are TRBV6-1 and TRBJ1-1, with unresolved D. Germline CDR1 is MNHNS and CDR2 is SASEGT. The CDR3 extends over 16 amino acids. V was pared by 7 bases and J by 11 bases, with 29 bases between.

This clone has a handful of counts. One end of the junction does not line up with germline, which may come from a read error. The rearrangement joins TRBV6-1 to TRBJ2-7, with TRBD1 identical over 8 bases. The CDR3 is 16 residues long. Germline V gene data show CDR1 as MNHNS and CDR2 as SASEGT. The CDR3 DNA follows: TGTGCCAGCAGTCACGGCGGGACAGGCCACTCCTACGAGAAGTACTTC. Its protein product is CASSHGGTGHSYEKYF.

The chain couples TRBV6-1 to TRBJ2-2; D is undetermined. The CDR3 is 12 amino acids. Germline V gene sequence: CDR1 MNHNS, CDR2 SASEGT. V was cut by 6 bases and J by 3 bases, with 5 bases left in between. The CDR3 DNA follows: TGTGCCAGCAGGAGATACACCGGGGAGCTGTTTTTT. It is translated as CASRRYTGELFF.